The 31 T cell receptor beta chains in this list originate from one sample, sequenced in a study of vaccination and CD4 T cells after COVID-19. Treatment defined: approximately 10-day PBMC culture with coronavirus spike peptide pools or control peptides (ViraFEST assay). Scientists ran DNA taken from cultured CD4+ T cells through the Oncomine TCR Beta short-read assay for sequencing. A single record per CDR3 protein comes from TCRdb applying MiXCR to the PCR reads. Among 5,500 or so distinct CDR3 sequences, 71% were seen once, and the ten largest hold approximately 18%. The antigens of these receptors remain unknown. Sequencing was performed on CD4+ T cells from blood, cultured in vitro. All receptors derive from a human donor who had recovered from COVID-19.

V usage is TRBV6-5 and J usage is TRBJ1-4; D is possibly TRBD1 (5 bases). The V end was cut by 4 bases, the J end by 2 bases, with 8 bases between. Germline V gene sequence: CDR1 MNHEY, CDR2 SVGAGI. The CDR3 sequence is 14 residues long. The CDR3 reads CASSSRDTNEKLFF. For the CDR3, the DNA is TGTGCCAGCAGTTCGCGGGACACTAATGAAAAACTGTTTTTT.

This rearrangement joins TRBV5-1 to TRBJ2-2; D is ambiguous. V shed 2 bases and J shed 4 bases, with 0 bases lying between them. Germline V CDR1 and CDR2: SGHRS, YFSETQ. This CDR3 contains 11 residues. The CDR3 region has the DNA TGCGCCAGCAGCTTCACCGGGGAGCTGTTTTTT. This codes for CASSFTGELFF.

There are a few counts of this clonotype. This chain links TRBV7-7 with TRBJ2-2; D uncertain. Trimming took off 3 bases at V and 2 bases at J, with 7 bases between the two ends. Germline CDR1 SSHAT, CDR2 FNYEAQ (reference sequence). The CDR3 covers 14 residues. The chain's CDR3 is CASSFNINTGELFF. For the CDR3, the DNA is TGTGCCAGCAGCTTCAATATTAACACCGGGGAGCTGTTTTTT.

V and J are TRBV20-1 and TRBJ1-4; D is uncertain. The germline V gene has CDR1 DFQATT and CDR2 SNEGSKA (reference sequence). Between the trimmed V and J ends, which lost 0 bases and 4 bases, there was a span of 12 bases. CDR3 size: 15 residues. In DNA, the CDR3 is TGCAGTGCTAGAGATCTAAGGCAGGTTAATGAAAAACTGTTTTTT. It yields the protein CSARDLRQVNEKLFF.

The rearrangement joins TRBV2 to TRBJ1-3; perhaps TRBD1 as D (5 bases). Germline V gene data show CDR1 as SNHLY and CDR2 as FYNNEI. This CDR3 region has 15 residues. Trimming took off 4 bases at V and 0 bases at J, with 10 bases between the two ends. The chain's CDR3 is CASSVGGLSGNTIYF. The CDR3 DNA is TGTGCCAGCAGTGTCGGGGGTCTCTCTGGAAACACCATATATTTT.

The chain employs TRBV15 and TRBJ1-2; D ambiguous. Trimming removed 1 base at V and 9 bases at J, with 12 bases between. Germline lookup yields CDR1 LNHNV and CDR2 YYDKDF (reference sequence). CDR3 length equals 13 residues. CDR3 coding DNA: TGTGCCACCAGCAGAGTTCGGATGGAGAGCTACACCTTC. Its protein is CATSRVRMESYTF. Complete variable domain (other parts from reference TRBV15 and TRBJ1-2): DAMVIQNPRYQVTQFGKPVTLSCSQTLNHNVMYWYQQKSSQAPKLLFHYYDKDFNNEADTPDNFQSRRPNTSFCFLDIRSPGLGDTAMYLCATSRVRMESYTFGSGTRLTVV.

The chain employs TRBV7-6 and TRBJ2-1; either TRBD1 or TRBD2 may supply D (6 bases each). The CDR3 runs 13 residues. Deletions cut 1 base from V and 7 bases from J, with 8 bases between. Germline V gene data show CDR1 as SGHVS and CDR2 as FNYEAQ. CDR3 sequence: CASSLEGGNEQFF. DNA of the CDR3: TGTGCCAGCAGCTTAGAGGGGGGAAATGAGCAGTTCTTC. The variable domain in full, with the rest retrieved from reference TRBV7-6 and TRBJ2-1, is GAGVSQSPRYKVTKRGQDVALRCDPISGHVSLYWYRQALGQGPEFLTYFNYEAQQDKSGLPNDRFSAERPEGSISTLTIQRTEQRDSAMYRCASSLEGGNEQFFGPGTRLTVL.

The genes are TRBV20-1 and TRBJ2-2; D not resolved. CDR3 size: 13 residues. CDR1 and CDR2 (germline): DFQATT, SNEGSKA (reference sequence). V lost 6 bases, J lost 0 bases, and 8 bases lay in between. The CDR3 loop is CSAGPPNTGELFF. In DNA, the CDR3 is TGCAGTGCCGGACCGCCGAACACCGGGGAGCTGTTTTTT.

This rearrangement joins TRBV7-2 to TRBJ1-5; TRBD1 might be the D (5 bases). Germline assignment: CDR1 SGHTA and CDR2 FQGNSA. The CDR3 runs 15 residues. Trimming cost V 5 bases and J 6 bases, with 17 bases left between them. The CDR3 spells CASSRDEGWGQPQHF. The CDR3 nucleotides are TGTGCCAGCAGCCGAGACGAGGGGTGGGGTCAGCCCCAGCATTTT.

The chain is built from TRBV5-1 and TRBJ2-1, with 9 bases that match TRBD1. The CDR3 sequence is 14 residues long. J gave up 5 bases and V 4 bases, and 4 bases lay outside the gene matches. CDR1 SGHRS and CDR2 YFSETQ come from the germline V gene. The CDR3, as DNA: TGCGCCAGCAGCCACGGGACAGGGAACAATGAGCAGTTCTTC. Translating it yields CASSHGTGNNEQFF.

The chain has TRBV6-1 and TRBJ1-5, with TRBD1 matching 9 bases. The V gene end was trimmed by 0 bases and the J gene end by 0 bases; junction bases not matched to a gene: 6. The length of the CDR3 is 18 residues. Per the germline V gene, CDR1 is MNHNS and CDR2 is SASEGT. CDR3 in amino acids: CASSEATGGPYSNQPQHF. The CDR3 region has the DNA TGTGCCAGCAGTGAAGCCACAGGGGGCCCCTATAGCAATCAGCCCCAGCATTTT.

This clonotype is large by share. The genes are TRBV7-8 and TRBJ1-2; 7 bases are a match to TRBD1. This CDR3 has 16 residues. Germline CDR1 reads SGHVS; CDR2 reads FQNEAQ. V lost 4 bases to trimming and J lost 4 bases; unmatched junction nucleotides: 12. CDR3 sequence: CASSSRDSFNSYGYTF. CDR3 in DNA: TGTGCCAGCAGCTCCCGGGACAGCTTCAACTCCTATGGCTACACCTTC.

The chain couples TRBV27 to TRBJ2-3; D is ambiguous. The V gene lost 3 bases and the J gene lost 2 bases, with 9 bases spanning the gap. The CDR3 totals 14 residues. The germline V gene encodes CDR1 MNHEY and CDR2 SMNVEV (reference sequence). CDR3: CASSLGIPTDTQYF. As DNA, the CDR3 is TGTGCCAGCAGTTTGGGGATTCCCACAGATACGCAGTATTTT.

This sequence joins TRBV19 and TRBJ1-6, with 10 bases identical to TRBD1. V dropped 3 bases and J dropped 5; count of bases not matched to a gene: 4. The CDR3 loop spans 16 amino acids. The germline V gene encodes CDR1 LNHDA and CDR2 SQIVND (reference sequence). CDR3 amino acids: CASSIRDRGNNSPLHF. CDR3 nucleotide sequence: TGTGCCAGTAGTATCCGGGACAGGGGTAATAATTCACCCCTCCACTTT.

J is TRBJ1-1 and V is TRBV30, with unresolved D. Trimming removed 0 bases from V and 3 bases from J, with 8 bases in between. The CDR3 totals 13 residues. Germline loops: CDR1 GTSNPN, CDR2 SVGIG (reference sequence). The CDR3 spells CAWSVRVYTEAFF. The CDR3 region has the DNA TGTGCCTGGAGTGTAAGGGTATACACTGAAGCTTTCTTT.

The chain combines TRBV5-1 with TRBJ1-2; 7 bases are shared with TRBD1. Trimming took 0 bases from V and 6 from J; bases not matched to a gene: 5. The CDR3 runs to 14 residues. CDR1 and CDR2 (germline): SGHRS, YFSETQ. The CDR3 sequence: CASSLGQGADGYTF. In DNA form, the CDR3 reads TGCGCCAGCAGCTTGGGACAGGGAGCGGATGGCTACACCTTC.

This chain uses TRBV20-1 with TRBJ1-2; possibly TRBD1 for D (6 bases). From germline, CDR1 is DFQATT and CDR2 SNEGSKA (reference sequence). The CDR3 runs 12 residues. The V end was cut by 4 bases, the J end by 3 bases, with 9 bases between. The CDR3 loop reads CSAIEGDYGYTF. DNA of the CDR3: TGCAGTGCTATAGAGGGGGACTATGGCTACACCTTC.

The V and J genes are TRBV3-1 and TRBJ1-5; D remains ambiguous. The length of the CDR3 is 13 residues. The germline V gene has CDR1 LGHDT and CDR2 YNNKEL (reference sequence). Trimming cost V 1 base and J 4 bases, with 5 bases left between them. The CDR3 reads CASSQGVNQPQHF. The CDR3 nucleotides read TGTGCCAGCAGCCAAGGGGTTAATCAGCCCCAGCATTTT.

This clonotype was seen a few times. CDR3 region: CATSRANSPLHF. The CDR3 coding sequence is TGTGCCACCAGCAGAGCAAATTCACCCCTCCACTTT. This chain links TRBV15 with TRBJ1-6; D not resolved. The CDR3 contains 12 residues. Trimming took 1 base from V and 7 from J, leaving 2 bases between them. CDR1 and CDR2 from the germline V gene are LNHNV and YYDKDF (reference sequence). Using reference TRBV15 and TRBJ1-6 for the parts outside the CDR3, the full variable domain is DAMVIQNPRYQVTQFGKPVTLSCSQTLNHNVMYWYQQKSSQAPKLLFHYYDKDFNNEADTPDNFQSRRPNTSFCFLDIRSPGLGDTAMYLCATSRANSPLHFGNGTRLTVT.

The chain is built from TRBV24-1 and TRBJ1-5, with D maybe TRBD1 (5 bases). This CDR3 region has 15 residues. V was trimmed by 3 bases and J by 3 bases, leaving 11 bases between them. Per germline, CDR1 KGHDR and CDR2 SFDVKD. The CDR3 here is CATSDPTGDNQPQHF. The CDR3 DNA is TGTGCCACCAGTGATCCTACAGGTGACAATCAGCCCCAGCATTTT.

V and J are TRBV20-1 and TRBJ2-1; 10 bases are a match to TRBD2. Per germline, CDR1 DFQATT and CDR2 SNEGSKA (reference sequence). The junction had 11 bases not matched to a gene; V was cut back by 3 bases and J by 6 bases. CDR3 length: 16 residues. The CDR3 is CSARSGLAGAINEQFF. Written as DNA, the CDR3 is TGCAGTGCTAGGTCCGGCCTAGCGGGAGCTATCAATGAGCAGTTCTTC.

The chain recombines TRBV9 with TRBJ2-3, with 7 bases fitting TRBD2. V lost 3 bases to trimming and J lost 4 bases; unmatched junction nucleotides: 5. Germline V CDR1 and CDR2: SGDLS, YYNGEE. The CDR3 runs to 14 residues. As DNA, the CDR3 is TGTGCCAGCAGCGGGACTAGTCTTGCAGATACGCAGTATTTT. Translated: CASSGTSLADTQYF.

The chain uses TRBV21-1 and TRBJ1-5; the DNA was not used to check the table's D call, TRBD1. TRBV21-1 counts as a pseudogene. The CDR3 sequence is 15 residues long. In nucleotides, the CDR3 is TGTGCCAGCAGCAATCCCGGGATTCGCAATCAGCCCCAGCATTTT. It yields the protein CASSNPGIRNQPQHF.

Only a few counts were recorded for this clonotype. This chain links TRBV30 with TRBJ1-2; 8 bases are a match to TRBD1. Germline CDR1 and CDR2: GTSNPN and SVGIG (reference sequence). This CDR3 comprises 16 residues. The V gene end was trimmed by 4 bases and the J gene end by 4 bases; junction bases not matched to a gene: 14. CDR3 loop: CAWKRGGAGGGYGYTF. The CDR3 DNA reads TGTGCCTGGAAGCGGGGTGGGGCAGGGGGCGGCTATGGCTACACCTTC. The whole variable domain, remainder taken from reference TRBV30 and TRBJ1-2, is SQTIHQWPATLVQPVGSPLSLECTVEGTSNPNLYWYRQAAGRGLQLLFYSVGIGQISSEVPQNLSASRPQDRQFILSSKKLLLSDSGFYLCAWKRGGAGGGYGYTFGSGTRLTVV.

This clonotype was detected once. The genes are TRBV20-1 and TRBJ1-5, with D hard to call. This CDR3 comprises 13 residues. Germline V CDR1 and CDR2: DFQATT, SNEGSKA (reference sequence). The V end was cut by 5 bases, the J end by 5 bases, with 13 bases between. The CDR3 nucleotides are TGCAGTGCTCCCCCCAACAAGGATCAGCCCCAGCATTTT. This gives the protein CSAPPNKDQPQHF.

Worth noting for this clonotype: An end of the junction differs from the germline gene, which may be a read error. The chain combines TRBV5-1 with TRBJ1-3; D possibly corresponds to TRBD1 (5 bases). Germline CDR1 and CDR2: SGHRS and YFSETQ. The CDR3 totals 14 residues. The CDR3 region is CASSLGDSGNTIYF. The CDR3 DNA sequence: TGCGCCAGCAGTTTGGGGGACTCTGGAAACACCATATATTTT.

CDR3 amino acids: CASSIQGQRFNSPLHF. In nucleotides, the CDR3 is TGTGCCAGTAGTATCCAGGGACAGCGCTTTAATTCACCCCTCCACTTT. This chain links TRBV19 with TRBJ1-6; 7 nucleotides line up with TRBD1. V gave up 3 bases and J gave up 6 bases; unmatched junction bases: 8. The CDR3 extends over 16 amino acids. The V gene's germline CDR1 is LNHDA and CDR2 SQIVND (reference sequence).

This rearrangement joins TRBV7-2 to TRBJ1-5, with 7 bases matching TRBD1. Trimming took 5 bases from V and 7 from J; bases not matched to a gene: 5. CDR1 and CDR2 (germline): SGHTA, FQGNSA. The CDR3 extends over 13 amino acids. The CDR3 coding sequence is TGTGCCAGCAGCCCCCAGGGGGAACAGCCCCAGCATTTT. This sequence encodes CASSPQGEQPQHF.

The gene calls are TRBV4-1 and TRBJ1-3; D gene unclear. V lost 6 bases to trimming and J lost 2 bases, with 8 bases between them. Per the germline V gene, CDR1 is MGHRA and CDR2 is YSYEKL. This CDR3 is built from 13 residues. CDR3 in amino acids: CASSQNTGNTIYF. The CDR3 bases are TGCGCCAGCAGTCAAAATACTGGAAACACCATATATTTT.

The chain combines TRBV12-3 or TRBV12-4 with TRBJ1-1; D uncertain. The CDR3 spans 14 residues. Deletions cut 3 bases from V and 3 bases from J, with 11 bases between. The CDR3 nucleotides are TGTGCCAGCAGTTTTAGGGCGGGATACACTGAAGCTTTCTTT. It translates to CASSFRAGYTEAFF.

CDR3 sequence (DNA): TGCAGTGCCTCCGTTAAATCGAACACCGGGGAGCTGTTTTTT. Its protein product is CSASVKSNTGELFF. The rearrangement joins TRBV20-1 to TRBJ2-2; D remains unclear. Germline values: CDR1 DFQATT, CDR2 SNEGSKA (reference sequence). V shed 6 bases and J shed 0 bases, with 11 bases lying between them. There are 14 residues in the CDR3.